The clone carrying this T cell receptor beta chain was seen a handful of times. No antigen is known for it. This entry belongs to a study of vaccination and CD4 T cells after COVID-19. The overall study: Participants were administered two doses of either the BNT162b2 or the mRNA-1273 vaccine. Each of the control cultures got a CEFX pool, an HIV-1 Nef pool, or no peptide.

The CDR3 consists of 14 residues. Germline V gives CDR1 MNHNS, CDR2 SASEGT. The trim removed 6 bases at V and 8 bases at J, leaving 12 bases unmatched. With the Oncomine TCR Beta short-read assay, DNA from cultured CD4+ T cells was sequenced. TCRdb fed the PCR reads into MiXCR, producing one record per CDR3 protein. Of more than 8,000 distinct CDR3 sequences in the sample, roughly 18% are singletons; the top ten hold 21%. Treatment given: roughly ten-day PBMC culture with coronavirus spike peptide pools or control peptides (ViraFEST assay). Under the ViraFEST approach, antigen-specific T cells were expanded with peptide pools and TCRs subsequently sequenced.

The rearrangement joins TRBV6-1 to TRBJ1-1; 7 bases map to TRBD1. Sequenced material: CD4+ T cells from blood, cultured in vitro, taken after SARS-CoV-2 vaccination. This TCR derives from a human donor who had recovered from COVID-19. The CDR3 is CASRRRQGSWEAFF. CDR3 nucleotides: TGTGCCAGCAGAAGAAGACAGGGTAGTTGGGAAGCTTTCTTT.